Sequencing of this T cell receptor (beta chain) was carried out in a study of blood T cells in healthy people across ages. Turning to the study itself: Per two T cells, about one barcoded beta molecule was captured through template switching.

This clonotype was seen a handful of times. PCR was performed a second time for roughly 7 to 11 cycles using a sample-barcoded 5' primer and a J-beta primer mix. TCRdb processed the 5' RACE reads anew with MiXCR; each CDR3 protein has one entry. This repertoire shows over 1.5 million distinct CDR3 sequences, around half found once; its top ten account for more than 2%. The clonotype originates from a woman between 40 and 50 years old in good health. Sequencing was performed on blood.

The DNA of the CDR3 is TGTGCCAGCAGCTCGGGGGGGAGACTACCCTACGAGCAGTACTTC. This gives the protein CASSSGGRLPYEQYF. The V call is TRBV7-9, the J call TRBJ2-7; 8 nucleotides match TRBD2. Germline V gene data show CDR1 as SEHNR and CDR2 as FQNEAQ (reference sequence). The CDR3 covers 15 residues. V lost 4 bases to trimming and J lost 2 bases; unmatched junction nucleotides: 7.